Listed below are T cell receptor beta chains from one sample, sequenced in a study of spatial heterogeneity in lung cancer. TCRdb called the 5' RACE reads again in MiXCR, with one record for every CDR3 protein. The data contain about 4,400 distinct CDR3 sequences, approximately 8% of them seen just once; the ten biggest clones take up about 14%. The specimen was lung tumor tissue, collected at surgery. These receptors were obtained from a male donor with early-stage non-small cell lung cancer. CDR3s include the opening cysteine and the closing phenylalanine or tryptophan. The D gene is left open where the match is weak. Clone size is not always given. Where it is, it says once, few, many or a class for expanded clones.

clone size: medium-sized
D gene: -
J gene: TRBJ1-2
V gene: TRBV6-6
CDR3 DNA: TGTGCCAGCAGTTACGGCCCGAACTATGGCTACACCTTC
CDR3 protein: CASSYGPNYGYTF

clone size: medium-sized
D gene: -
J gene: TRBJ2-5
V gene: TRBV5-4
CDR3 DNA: TGTGCCAGCAGCTTGGGACTTCTGGAGACCCAGTACTTC
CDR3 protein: CASSLGLLETQYF

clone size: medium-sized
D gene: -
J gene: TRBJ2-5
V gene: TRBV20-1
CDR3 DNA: TGCAGTGCTAGAGGGGGCGGAGAGACCCAGTACTTC
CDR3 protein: CSARGGGETQYF

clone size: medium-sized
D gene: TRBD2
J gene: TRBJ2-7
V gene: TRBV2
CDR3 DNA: TGTGCCAGCAGGCCCGGGACTAGCGGTGAGCAGTACTTC
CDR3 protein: CASRPGTSGEQYF

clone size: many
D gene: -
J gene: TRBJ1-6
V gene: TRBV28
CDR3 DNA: TGTGCCAGCGGGTCAATTAGCTCCTATAATTCACCCCTCCACTTT
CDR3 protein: CASGSISSYNSPLHF

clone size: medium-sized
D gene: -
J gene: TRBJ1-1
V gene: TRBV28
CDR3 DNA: TGTGCCAGCAGGATAATGAACACTGAAGCTTTCTTT
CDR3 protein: CASRIMNTEAFF

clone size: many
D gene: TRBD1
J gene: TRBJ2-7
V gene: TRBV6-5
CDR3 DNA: TGTGCCAGCAGTTACCGGGACAGGGCAGGCGAGCAGTACTTC
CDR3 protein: CASSYRDRAGEQYF

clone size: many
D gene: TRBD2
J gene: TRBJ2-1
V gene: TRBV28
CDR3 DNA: TGTGCCAGCGAGACTAGCGGGAGGAGAAATGAGCAGTTCTTC
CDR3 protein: CASETSGRRNEQFF

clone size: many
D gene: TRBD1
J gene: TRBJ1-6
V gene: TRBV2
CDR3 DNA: TGTGCCAGCAGTATGGACAGGGGTGGTTCACCCCTCCACTTT
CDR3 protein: CASSMDRGGSPLHF

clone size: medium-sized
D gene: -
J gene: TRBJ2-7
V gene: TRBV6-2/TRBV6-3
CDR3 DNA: TGTGCCAGCGAATCTGGTACGACCAGCGGTTCCTACGAGCAGTACTTC
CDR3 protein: CASESGTTSGSYEQYF

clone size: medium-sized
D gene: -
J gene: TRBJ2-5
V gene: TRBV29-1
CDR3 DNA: TGCAGCGTTGTGGAAGGCGCCGGTATGGGGACCCAGTACTTC
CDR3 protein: CSVVEGAGMGTQYF

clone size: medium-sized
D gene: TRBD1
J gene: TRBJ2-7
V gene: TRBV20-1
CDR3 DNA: TGCAGTGCTTCCCGGGACAGGGAGTACTTC
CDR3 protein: CSASRDREYF

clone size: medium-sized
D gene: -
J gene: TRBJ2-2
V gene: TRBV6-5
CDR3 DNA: TGTGCCAGCAGCCCCGTAGAGGGAAGGTGGAACACCGGGGAGCTGTTTTTT
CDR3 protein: CASSPVEGRWNTGELFF

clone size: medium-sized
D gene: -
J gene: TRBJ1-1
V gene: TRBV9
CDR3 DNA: TGTGCCAGCAGCCCCCGGTTGGGCACTGAAGCTTTCTTT
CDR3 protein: CASSPRLGTEAFF

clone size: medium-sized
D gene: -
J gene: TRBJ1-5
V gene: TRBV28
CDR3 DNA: TGTGCCAGCACCTCCGGCGATCGTAGAGGGGGTCAGCCCCAGCATTTT
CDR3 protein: CASTSGDRRGGQPQHF

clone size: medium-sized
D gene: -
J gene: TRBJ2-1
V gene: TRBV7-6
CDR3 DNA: TGTGCCAGCAGCTTAGGCGGGGCCACCTACAATGAGCAGTTCTTC
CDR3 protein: CASSLGGATYNEQFF

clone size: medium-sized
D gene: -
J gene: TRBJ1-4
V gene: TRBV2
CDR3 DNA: TGTGCCAGCAGTGAACAGACAGGCTATAATGAAAAACTGTTTTTT
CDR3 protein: CASSEQTGYNEKLFF

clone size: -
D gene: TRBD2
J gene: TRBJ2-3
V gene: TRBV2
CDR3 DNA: TGTGCCAGCAGGGGGACTAGCACAGAAACGCAGTATTTT
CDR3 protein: CASRGTSTETQYF

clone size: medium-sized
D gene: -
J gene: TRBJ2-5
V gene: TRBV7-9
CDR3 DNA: TGTGCCAGCAGCTTTGACATGAGGGAGACCCAGTACTTC
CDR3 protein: CASSFDMRETQYF

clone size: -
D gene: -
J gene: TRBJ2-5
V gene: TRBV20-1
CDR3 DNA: TGCAGTGCTAGGGACCAAAATAAAGAGACCCAGTACTTC
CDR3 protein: CSARDQNKETQYF

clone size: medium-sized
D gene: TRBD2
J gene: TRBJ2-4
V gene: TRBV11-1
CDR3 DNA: TGTGCCAGCAGCCCTGGGGACGGCGGGGGGAGAAACATTCAGTACTTC
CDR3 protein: CASSPGDGGGRNIQYF

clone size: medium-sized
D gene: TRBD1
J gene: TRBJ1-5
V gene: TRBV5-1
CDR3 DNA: TGCGCCAGAAAAAACAGGGGGCAAGGTCAGCCCCAGCATTTT
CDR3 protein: CARKNRGQGQPQHF

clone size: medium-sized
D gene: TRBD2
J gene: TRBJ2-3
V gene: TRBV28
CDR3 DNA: TGTGCCAGCAGGCTAGCGGGGTTACCCTTTGATACGCAGTATTTT
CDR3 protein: CASRLAGLPFDTQYF

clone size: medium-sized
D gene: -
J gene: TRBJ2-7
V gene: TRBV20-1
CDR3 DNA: TGCAGCAGGGACGGCAGGGGATCTGGCGAGCAGTACTTC
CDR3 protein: CSRDGRGSGEQYF

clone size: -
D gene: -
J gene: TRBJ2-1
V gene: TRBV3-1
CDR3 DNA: TGTGCCAGCAGCCGGGGGGCCTACAATGAGCAGTTCTTC
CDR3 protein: CASSRGAYNEQFF

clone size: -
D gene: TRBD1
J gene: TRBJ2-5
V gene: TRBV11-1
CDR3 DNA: TGTGCCAGCAGCATGACAGGGGTCGAGACCCAGTACTTC
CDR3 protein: CASSMTGVETQYF

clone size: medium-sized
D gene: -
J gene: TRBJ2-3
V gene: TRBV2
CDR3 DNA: TGTGCCAGCAGTGACAGCCCCCAAGATACGCAGTATTTT
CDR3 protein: CASSDSPQDTQYF

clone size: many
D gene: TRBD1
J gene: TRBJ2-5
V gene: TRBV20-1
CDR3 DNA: TGCAGTGCGCTACCCGGGACAGCTCAAGAGACCCAGTACTTC
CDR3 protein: CSALPGTAQETQYF

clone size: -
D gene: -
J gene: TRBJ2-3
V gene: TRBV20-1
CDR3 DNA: TGCAGTGCTAGCGCAGAAACAGATACGCAGTATTTT
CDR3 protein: CSASAETDTQYF

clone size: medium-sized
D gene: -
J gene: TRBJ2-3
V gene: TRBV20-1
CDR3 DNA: TGCAGTGCTAGGGAGGGGGAAGGCACAGATACGCAGTATTTT
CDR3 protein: CSAREGEGTDTQYF

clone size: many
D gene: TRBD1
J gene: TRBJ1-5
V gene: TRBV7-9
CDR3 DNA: TGTGCCAGCAGCTCGGACAGGGCCAATCAGCCCCAGCATTTT
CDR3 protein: CASSSDRANQPQHF

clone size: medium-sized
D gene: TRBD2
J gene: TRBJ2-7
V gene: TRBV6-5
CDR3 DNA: TGTGCCAGCAGTTACATAGCGGGGACCTCCTACGAGCAGTACTTC
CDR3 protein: CASSYIAGTSYEQYF

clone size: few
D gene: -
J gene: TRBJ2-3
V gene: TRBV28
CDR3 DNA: TGTGCCAGCAGTTATACCGCTCCAGATACGCAGTATTTT
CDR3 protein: CASSYTAPDTQYF

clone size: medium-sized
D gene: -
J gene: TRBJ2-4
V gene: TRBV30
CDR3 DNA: TGTGCCTGGGCTTGGGGCTCACTGGGGATTCAGTACTTC
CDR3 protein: CAWAWGSLGIQYF

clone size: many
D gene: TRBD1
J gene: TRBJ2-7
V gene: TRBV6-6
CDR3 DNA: TGTGCCAGCAGCCCGAATCTGGGGCAGGGGGCCAACGAGCAGTACTTC
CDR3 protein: CASSPNLGQGANEQYF

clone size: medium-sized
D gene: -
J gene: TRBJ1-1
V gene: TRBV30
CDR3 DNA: TGTGCCTGGCGCGATGCCCCCTCCACTGAAGCTTTCTTT
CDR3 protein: CAWRDAPSTEAFF

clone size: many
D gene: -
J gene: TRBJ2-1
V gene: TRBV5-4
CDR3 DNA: TGTGCCAGCAGCCCTACTCAGGGTGAGCAGTTCTTC
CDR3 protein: CASSPTQGEQFF

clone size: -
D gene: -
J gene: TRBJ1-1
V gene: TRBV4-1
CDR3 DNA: TGCGCCAGCAGCCAGTGGGGGCGGGACACTGAAGCTTTCTTT
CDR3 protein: CASSQWGRDTEAFF

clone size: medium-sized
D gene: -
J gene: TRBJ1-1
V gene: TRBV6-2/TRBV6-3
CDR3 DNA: TGTGCCAGCAGTTACAGGAGCTTGAACACTGAAGCTTTCTTT
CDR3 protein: CASSYRSLNTEAFF

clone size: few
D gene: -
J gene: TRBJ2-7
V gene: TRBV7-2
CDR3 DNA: TGTGCCAGCAGCTTAACCAGGAACACCTACGAGCAGTACTTC
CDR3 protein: CASSLTRNTYEQYF

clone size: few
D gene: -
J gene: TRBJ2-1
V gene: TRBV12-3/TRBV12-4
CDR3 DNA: TGTGCCAGCAGTTTAGTACTAGTTTGGAATGAGCAGTTCTTC
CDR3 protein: CASSLVLVWNEQFF

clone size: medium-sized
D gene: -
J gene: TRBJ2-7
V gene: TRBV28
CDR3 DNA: TGTGCCAGCAGAGCTTACGGGGGCTCCTACGAGCAGTACTTC
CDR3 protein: CASRAYGGSYEQYF

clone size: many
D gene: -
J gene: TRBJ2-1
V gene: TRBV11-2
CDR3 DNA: TGTGCCAGCAGCCCCCCTCGAATGACAGATCCCCTTAAATACAATGAGCAGTTCTTC
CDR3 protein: CASSPPRMTDPLKYNEQFF

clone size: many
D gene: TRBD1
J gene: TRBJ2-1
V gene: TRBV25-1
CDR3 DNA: TGTGCCAGCAGTGCGGCAGGGGGAGAAAATGAGCAGTTCTTC
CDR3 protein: CASSAAGGENEQFF

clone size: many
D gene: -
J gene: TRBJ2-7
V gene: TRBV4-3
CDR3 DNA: TGCGCCAGCAGCCAAGACAGAGCAGTCTCCTACGAGCAGTACTTC
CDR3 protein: CASSQDRAVSYEQYF

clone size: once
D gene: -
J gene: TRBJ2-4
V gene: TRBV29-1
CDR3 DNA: TGCAGCGTTGAGGGGGGCAGCGGGTTTGACATTCAGTACTTC
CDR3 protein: CSVEGGSGFDIQYF